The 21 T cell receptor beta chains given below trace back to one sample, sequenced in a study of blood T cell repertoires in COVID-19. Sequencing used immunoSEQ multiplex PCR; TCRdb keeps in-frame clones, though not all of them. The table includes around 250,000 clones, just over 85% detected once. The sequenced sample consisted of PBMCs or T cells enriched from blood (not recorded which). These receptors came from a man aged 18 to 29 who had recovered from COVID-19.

The CDR3 nucleotides read TGTGCCAGCAGCTCCGCGGGACTTTTTAAAGGCCACGAGCAGTACTTC. It yields the protein CASSSAGLFKGHEQYF. The V gene is TRBV11-2, the J gene TRBJ2-7; tentative D call: TRBD2 (6 bases). Trimming stripped 4 bases from V and 5 bases from J, with 21 bases between. CDR3 length equals 16 residues. CDR1 is SGHAT, CDR2 FQNNGV, per germline.

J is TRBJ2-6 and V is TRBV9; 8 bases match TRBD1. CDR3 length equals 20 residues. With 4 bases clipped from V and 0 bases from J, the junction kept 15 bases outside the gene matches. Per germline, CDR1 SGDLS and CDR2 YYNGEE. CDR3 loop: CASSIRPGTGTDSGANVLTF. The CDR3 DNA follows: TGTGCCAGCAGCATACGTCCCGGGACAGGAACCGACTCTGGGGCCAACGTCCTGACTTTC.

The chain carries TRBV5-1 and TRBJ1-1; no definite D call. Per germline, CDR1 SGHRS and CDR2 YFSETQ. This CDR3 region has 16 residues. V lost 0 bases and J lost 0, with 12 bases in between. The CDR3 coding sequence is TGCGCCAGCAGCTTGGGCTGGGCCGCTATGAACACTGAAGCTTTCTTT. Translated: CASSLGWAAMNTEAFF.

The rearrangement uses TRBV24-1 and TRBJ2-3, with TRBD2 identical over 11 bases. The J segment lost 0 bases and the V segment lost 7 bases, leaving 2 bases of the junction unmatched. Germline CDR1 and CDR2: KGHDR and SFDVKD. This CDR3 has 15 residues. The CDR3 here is CATSWTSGSTDTQYF. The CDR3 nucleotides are TGTGCCACCAGCTGGACTAGCGGGAGCACAGATACGCAGTATTTT.

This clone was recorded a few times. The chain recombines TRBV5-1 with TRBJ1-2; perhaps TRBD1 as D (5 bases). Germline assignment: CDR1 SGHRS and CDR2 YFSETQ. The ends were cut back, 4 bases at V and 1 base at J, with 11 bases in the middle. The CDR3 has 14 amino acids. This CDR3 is CASSPGGVNYGYTF. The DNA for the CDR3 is TGCGCCAGCAGCCCAGGAGGGGTTAACTATGGCTACACCTTC.

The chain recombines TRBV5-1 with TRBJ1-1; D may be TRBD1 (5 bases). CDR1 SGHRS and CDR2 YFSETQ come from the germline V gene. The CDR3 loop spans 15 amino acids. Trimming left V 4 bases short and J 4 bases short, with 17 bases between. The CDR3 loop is CASSSSAGRTTEAFF. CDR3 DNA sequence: TGCGCCAGCAGCAGCTCGGCAGGGAGGACCACTGAAGCTTTCTTT. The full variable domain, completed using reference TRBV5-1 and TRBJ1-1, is KAGVTQTPRYLIKTRGQQVTLSCSPISGHRSVSWYQQTPGQGLQFLFEYFSETQRNKGNFPGRFSGRQFSNSRSEMNVSTLELGDSALYLCASSSSAGRTTEAFFGQGTRLTVV.

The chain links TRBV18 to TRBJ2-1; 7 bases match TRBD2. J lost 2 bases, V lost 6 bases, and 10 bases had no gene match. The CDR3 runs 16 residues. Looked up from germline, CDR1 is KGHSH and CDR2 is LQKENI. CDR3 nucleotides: TGTGCCAGCTCGCTAAAATCTAGCGGAGCCTACAATGAGCAGTTCTTC. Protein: CASSLKSSGAYNEQFF.

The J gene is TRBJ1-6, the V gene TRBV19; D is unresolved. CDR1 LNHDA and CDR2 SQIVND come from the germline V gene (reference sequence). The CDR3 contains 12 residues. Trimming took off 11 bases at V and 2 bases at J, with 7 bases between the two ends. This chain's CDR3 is CAAGTYNSPLHF. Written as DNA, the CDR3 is TGTGCCGCCGGGACCTATAATTCACCCCTCCACTTT.

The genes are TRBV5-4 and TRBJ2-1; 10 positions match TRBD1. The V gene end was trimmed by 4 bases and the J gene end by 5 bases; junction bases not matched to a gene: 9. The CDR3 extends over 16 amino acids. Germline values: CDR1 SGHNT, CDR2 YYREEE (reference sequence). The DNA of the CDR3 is TGTGCCAGCAGCAGGGACAGGGGAGGTCAGAACAATGAGCAGTTCTTC. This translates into CASSRDRGGQNNEQFF.

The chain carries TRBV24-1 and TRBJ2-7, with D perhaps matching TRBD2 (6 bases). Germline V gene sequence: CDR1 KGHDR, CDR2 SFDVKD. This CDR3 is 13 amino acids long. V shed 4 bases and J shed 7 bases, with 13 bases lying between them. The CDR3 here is CATSDQRVREQYF. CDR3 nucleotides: TGTGCCACCAGTGACCAGCGGGTGAGGGAGCAGTACTTC.

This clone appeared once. CDR3 amino acids: CASSVGQRGEQYF. The CDR3 DNA sequence: TGTGCCAGCAGTGTAGGACAGAGAGGTGAGCAGTACTTC. This chain connects TRBV12-3 or TRBV12-4 to TRBJ2-7; tentative D call: TRBD1 (6 bases). V lost 5 bases to trimming and J lost 7 bases, with 15 bases between them. The CDR3 runs 13 residues.

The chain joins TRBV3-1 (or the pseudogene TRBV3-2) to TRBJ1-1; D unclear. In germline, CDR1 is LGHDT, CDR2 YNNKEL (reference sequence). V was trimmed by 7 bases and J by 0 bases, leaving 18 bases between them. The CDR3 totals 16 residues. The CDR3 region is CASTPSGSGMNTEAFF. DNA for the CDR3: TGTGCCAGCACCCCCTCGGGGTCAGGTATGAACACTGAAGCTTTCTTT.

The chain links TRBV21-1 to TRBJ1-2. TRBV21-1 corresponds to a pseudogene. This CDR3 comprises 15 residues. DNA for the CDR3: TGTGCCAGCAGCAAAGCCTACGTATCTCCTTATGGCTACACCTTC. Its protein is CASSKAYVSPYGYTF.

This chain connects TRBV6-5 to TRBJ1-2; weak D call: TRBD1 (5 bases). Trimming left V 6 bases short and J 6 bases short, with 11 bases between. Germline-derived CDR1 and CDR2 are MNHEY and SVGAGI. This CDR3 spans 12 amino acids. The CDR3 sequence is CASRPKGNGYTF. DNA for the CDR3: TGTGCCAGCAGACCCAAGGGGAATGGCTACACCTTC.

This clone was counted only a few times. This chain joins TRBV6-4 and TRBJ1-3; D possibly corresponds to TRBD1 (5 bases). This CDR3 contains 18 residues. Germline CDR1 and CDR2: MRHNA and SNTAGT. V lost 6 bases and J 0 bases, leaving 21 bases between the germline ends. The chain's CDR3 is CASRKWGEGAASGNTIYF. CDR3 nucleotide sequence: TGTGCCAGCAGGAAATGGGGGGAGGGTGCAGCCTCTGGAAACACCATATATTTT.

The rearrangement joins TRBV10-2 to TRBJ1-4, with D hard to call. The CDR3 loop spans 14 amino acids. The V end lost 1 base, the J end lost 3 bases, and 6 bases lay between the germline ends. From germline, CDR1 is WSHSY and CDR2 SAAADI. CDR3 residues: CASSELSSNEKLFF. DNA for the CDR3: TGCGCCAGCAGTGAGTTGAGTTCTAATGAAAAACTGTTTTTT.

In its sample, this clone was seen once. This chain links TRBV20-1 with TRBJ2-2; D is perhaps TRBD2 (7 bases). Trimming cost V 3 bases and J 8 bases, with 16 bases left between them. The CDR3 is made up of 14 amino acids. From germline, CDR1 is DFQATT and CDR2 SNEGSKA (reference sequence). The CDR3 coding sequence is TGCAGTGCTAGTCGACGGGGGGCGCAAGGGGAGCTGTTTTTT. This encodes CSASRRGAQGELFF.

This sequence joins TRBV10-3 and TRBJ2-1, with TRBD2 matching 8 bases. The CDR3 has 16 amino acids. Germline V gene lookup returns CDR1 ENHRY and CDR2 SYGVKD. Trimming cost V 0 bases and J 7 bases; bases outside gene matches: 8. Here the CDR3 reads CAISESWTSFENEQFF. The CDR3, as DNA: TGTGCCATCAGTGAGTCGTGGACTAGCTTCGAAAATGAGCAGTTCTTC.

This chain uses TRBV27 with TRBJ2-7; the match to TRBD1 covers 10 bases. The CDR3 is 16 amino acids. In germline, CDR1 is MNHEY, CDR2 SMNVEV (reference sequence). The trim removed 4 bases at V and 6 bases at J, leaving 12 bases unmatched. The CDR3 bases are TGTGCCAGCAGTTGGGGACAGGGGCCTCCCTCCGGCGAGCAGTACTTC. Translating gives CASSWGQGPPSGEQYF.

CDR3 nucleotide sequence: TGTGCCTGGAGTGTTCCGGGAGGGGCTAATGAAAAACTGTTTTTT. This encodes CAWSVPGGANEKLFF. The rearrangement joins TRBV30 to TRBJ1-4; the D gene is possibly TRBD1 (5 bases). Trimming removed 0 bases from V and 3 bases from J, with 11 bases in between. The CDR3 is made up of 15 amino acids. CDR1 GTSNPN and CDR2 SVGIG come from the germline V gene (reference sequence).

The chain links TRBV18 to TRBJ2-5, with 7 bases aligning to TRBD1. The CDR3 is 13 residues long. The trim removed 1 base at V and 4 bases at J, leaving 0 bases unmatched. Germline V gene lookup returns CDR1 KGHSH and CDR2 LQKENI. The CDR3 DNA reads TGTGCCAGCTCACCACAGGGGGCAGAGACCCAGTACTTC. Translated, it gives CASSPQGAETQYF.